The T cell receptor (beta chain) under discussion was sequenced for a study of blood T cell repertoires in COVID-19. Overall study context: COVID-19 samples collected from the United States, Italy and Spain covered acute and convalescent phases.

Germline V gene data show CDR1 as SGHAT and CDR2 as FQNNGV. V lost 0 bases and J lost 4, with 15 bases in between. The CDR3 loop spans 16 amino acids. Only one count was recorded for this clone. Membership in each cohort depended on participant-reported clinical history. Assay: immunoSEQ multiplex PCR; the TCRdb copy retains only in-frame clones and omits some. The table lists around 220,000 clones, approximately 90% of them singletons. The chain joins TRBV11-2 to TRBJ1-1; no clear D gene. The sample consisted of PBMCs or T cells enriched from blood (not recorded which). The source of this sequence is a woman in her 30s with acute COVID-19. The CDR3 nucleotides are TGTGCCAGCAGCTTAGATCAAGGCCGAGGCGCCACTGAAGCTTTCTTT. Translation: CASSLDQGRGATEAFF.